The clone carrying this T cell receptor (beta chain) has at least ten counts. Using RNA transcripts as the source, TCR beta CDR3 regions were amplified. HTBI primers drove first-round RT-PCR of the TCR CDR3. TCRdb analysed the multiplex PCR reads with MiXCR anew, one entry per CDR3 protein. The data contain about 160,000 distinct CDR3 sequences, about 9.4% of them singletons. This specimen belongs to a study of T cells in Graves' hyperthyroidism and ophthalmopathy. Diagnoses rested on clinical symptoms, serum thyroxine and TRAb, thyroid ultrasound and orbital computed tomography. The blood sample dates from first hyperthyroidism diagnosis, preceding any ophthalmopathy symptoms. CDR3 length: 15 amino acids. Germline V gene lookup returns CDR1 LGHDT and CDR2 YNNKEL (reference sequence). V was pared by 1 base and J by 1 base, with 2 bases of the junction left unmatched.

This receptor was taken from a woman under 30 with Graves' hyperthyroidism that later progressed to Graves' ophthalmopathy. Sequenced: blood. V and J are TRBV3-1 and TRBJ2-5; 8 bases align to TRBD1. The CDR3 here is CASSQGTGIQETQYF. DNA of the CDR3: TGTGCCAGCAGCCAAGGGACAGGGATCCAAGAGACCCAGTACTTC.